This paragraph covers one TCR beta chain sequence. Its antigen is as yet unknown. Produced via immunoSEQ multiplex PCR; TCRdb's table is partial and in-frame only. The sample lists tens of thousands of clones; roughly 89% were seen once. Trimming pared 2 bases from V and 4 bases from J, leaving 17 bases between. CDR1 SGHVS and CDR2 FQNEAQ come from the germline V gene. The CDR3 sequence is 16 residues long. This sample was taken from a study of T cell responses to AZD1222 COVID-19 vaccine. General study findings and limits: Targeting of unmutated variant regions was reportedly seen in nearly half of spike-specific TCRs. White British people made up most donors, females outnumbered males, and clonal diversity was possibly underestimated. Every sample of the repertoires postdated the peak T cell response.

The sequences come from peripheral blood, collected 28 days after the second AZD1222 dose. The rearrangement uses TRBV7-8 and TRBJ1-2; tentative D call: TRBD1 (6 bases). The receptor comes from an adult who received the AZD1222 COVID-19 vaccine. CDR3 residues: CASSLRGPGTGYGYTF. The CDR3 nucleotides read TGTGCCAGCAGCTTACGGGGGCCCGGGACCGGCTATGGCTACACCTTC.